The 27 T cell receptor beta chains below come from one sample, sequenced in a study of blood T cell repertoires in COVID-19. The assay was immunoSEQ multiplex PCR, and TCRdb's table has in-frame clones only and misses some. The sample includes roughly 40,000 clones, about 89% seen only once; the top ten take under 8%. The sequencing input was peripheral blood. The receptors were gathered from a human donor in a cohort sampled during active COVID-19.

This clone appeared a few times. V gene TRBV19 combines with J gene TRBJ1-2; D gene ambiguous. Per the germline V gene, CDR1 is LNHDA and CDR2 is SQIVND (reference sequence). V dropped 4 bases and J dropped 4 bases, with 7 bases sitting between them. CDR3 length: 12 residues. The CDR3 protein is CASSTGPYGYTF. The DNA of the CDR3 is TGTGCCAGTAGTACAGGTCCCTATGGCTACACCTTC.

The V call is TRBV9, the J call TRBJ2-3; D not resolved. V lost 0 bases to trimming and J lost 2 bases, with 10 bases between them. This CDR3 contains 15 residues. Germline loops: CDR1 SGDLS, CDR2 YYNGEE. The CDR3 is CASSVAPGTTDTQYF. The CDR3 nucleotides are TGTGCCAGCAGCGTAGCCCCAGGAACCACAGATACGCAGTATTTT.

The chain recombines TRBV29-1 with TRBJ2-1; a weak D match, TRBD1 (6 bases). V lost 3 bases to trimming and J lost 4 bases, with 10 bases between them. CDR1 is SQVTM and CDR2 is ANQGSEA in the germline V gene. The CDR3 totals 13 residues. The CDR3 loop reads CSVESGAYNEQFF. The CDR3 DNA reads TGCAGCGTTGAGTCAGGGGCGTACAATGAGCAGTTCTTC.

The CDR3 region has the DNA TGTGCCACCAGCACGGACAGGGGGCGGTCGGACCAGCCCCAGCATTTT. This codes for CATSTDRGRSDQPQHF. This chain joins TRBV15 and TRBJ1-5; TRBD1 matches at 11 bases. CDR1 is LNHNV, CDR2 YYDKDF, per germline (reference sequence). The CDR3 covers 16 residues. Trimming at V came to 4 bases and at J to 7 bases, leaving 9 bases not matched to a gene.

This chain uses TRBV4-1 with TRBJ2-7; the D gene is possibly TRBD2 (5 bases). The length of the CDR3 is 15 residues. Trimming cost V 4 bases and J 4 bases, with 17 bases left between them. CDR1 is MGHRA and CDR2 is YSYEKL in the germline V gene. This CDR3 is CASSLAAAYMYEQYF. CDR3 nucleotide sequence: TGCGCCAGCAGCCTGGCAGCGGCTTACATGTACGAGCAGTACTTC.

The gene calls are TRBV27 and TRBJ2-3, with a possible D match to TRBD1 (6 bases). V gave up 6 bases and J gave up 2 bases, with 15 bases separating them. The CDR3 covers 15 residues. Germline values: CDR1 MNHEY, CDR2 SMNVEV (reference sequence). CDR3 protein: CASSPGDTYTDTQYF. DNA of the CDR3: TGTGCCAGCAGCCCCGGGGACACATACACAGATACGCAGTATTTT.

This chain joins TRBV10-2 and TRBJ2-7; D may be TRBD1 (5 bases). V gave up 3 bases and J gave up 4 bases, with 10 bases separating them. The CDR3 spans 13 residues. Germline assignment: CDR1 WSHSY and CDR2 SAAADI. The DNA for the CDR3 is TGCGCCAGCAGTGAAAGGGGCGTTTACGAGCAGTACTTC. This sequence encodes CASSERGVYEQYF.

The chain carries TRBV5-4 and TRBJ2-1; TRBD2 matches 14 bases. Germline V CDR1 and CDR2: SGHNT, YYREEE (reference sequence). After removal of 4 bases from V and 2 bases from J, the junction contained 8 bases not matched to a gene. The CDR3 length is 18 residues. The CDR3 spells CASSAMTSGRGPYNEQFF. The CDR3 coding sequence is TGTGCCAGCAGCGCCATGACTAGCGGGAGGGGGCCCTACAATGAGCAGTTCTTC.

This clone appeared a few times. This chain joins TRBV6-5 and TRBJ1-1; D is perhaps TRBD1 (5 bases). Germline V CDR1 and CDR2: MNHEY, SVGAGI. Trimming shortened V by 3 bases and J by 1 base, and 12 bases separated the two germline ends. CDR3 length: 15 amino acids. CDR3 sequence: CASSYRVTGNTEAFF. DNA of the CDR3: TGTGCCAGCAGTTATCGCGTCACAGGGAACACTGAAGCTTTCTTT.

The DNA for the CDR3 is TGCGCCAGCAGCTTGTCTTTCCGGGACAGGGGGGAGACCCAGTACTTC. This codes for CASSLSFRDRGETQYF. The chain is built from TRBV5-1 and TRBJ2-5, with TRBD1 matching 11 bases. Germline trimming cut 1 base from V and 5 bases from J; bases unmatched to any gene: 7. This CDR3 contains 16 residues. Germline CDR1 SGHRS, CDR2 YFSETQ.

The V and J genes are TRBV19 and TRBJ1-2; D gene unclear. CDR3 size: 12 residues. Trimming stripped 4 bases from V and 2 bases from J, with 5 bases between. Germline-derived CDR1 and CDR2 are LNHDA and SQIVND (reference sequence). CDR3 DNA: TGTGCCAGTAGTACGGAGAACTATGGCTACACCTTC. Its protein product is CASSTENYGYTF. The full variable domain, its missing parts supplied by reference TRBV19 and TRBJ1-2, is DGGITQSPKYLFRKEGQNVTLSCEQNLNHDAMYWYRQDPGQGLRLIYYSQIVNDFQKGDIAEGYSVSREKKESFPLTVTSAQKNPTAFYLCASSTENYGYTFGSGTRLTVV.

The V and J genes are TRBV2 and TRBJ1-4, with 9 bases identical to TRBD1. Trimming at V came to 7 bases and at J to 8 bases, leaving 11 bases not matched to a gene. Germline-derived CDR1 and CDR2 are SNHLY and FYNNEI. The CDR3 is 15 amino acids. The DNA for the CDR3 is TGTGCCAGCATTGCGGGTACAGGGGGCAGGGAAAAACTGTTTTTT. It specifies CASIAGTGGREKLFF.

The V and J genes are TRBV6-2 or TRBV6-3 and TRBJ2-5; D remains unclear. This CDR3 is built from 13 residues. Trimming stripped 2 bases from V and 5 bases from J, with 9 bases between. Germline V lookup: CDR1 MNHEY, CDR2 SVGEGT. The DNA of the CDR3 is TGTGCCAGCAGTTACGGGCAGTGGGAGACCCAGTACTTC. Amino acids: CASSYGQWETQYF.

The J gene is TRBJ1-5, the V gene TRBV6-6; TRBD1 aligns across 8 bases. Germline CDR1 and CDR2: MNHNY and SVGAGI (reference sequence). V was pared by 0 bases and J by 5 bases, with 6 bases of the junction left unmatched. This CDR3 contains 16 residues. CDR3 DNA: TGTGCCAGCAGTTACTCCGCTCAGGGGGCGGATCAGCCCCAGCATTTT. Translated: CASSYSAQGADQPQHF.

The CDR3 DNA reads TGTGCCAGCAGCTTAGGACTAGCGGGAGCAGAGACCCAGTACTTC. Residues: CASSLGLAGAETQYF. J is TRBJ2-5 and V is TRBV7-2, with TRBD2 identical over 12 bases. CDR1 is SGHTA and CDR2 is FQGNSA in the germline V gene. CDR3 length equals 15 residues. Trimming took 1 base from V and 4 from J; bases not matched to a gene: 1.

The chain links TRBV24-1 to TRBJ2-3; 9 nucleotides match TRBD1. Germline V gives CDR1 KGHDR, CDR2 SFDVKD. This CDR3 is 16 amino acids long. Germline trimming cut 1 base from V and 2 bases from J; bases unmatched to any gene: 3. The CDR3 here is CATSDFRTGVTDTQYF. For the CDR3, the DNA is TGTGCCACCAGTGATTTTCGGACAGGGGTCACAGATACGCAGTATTTT.

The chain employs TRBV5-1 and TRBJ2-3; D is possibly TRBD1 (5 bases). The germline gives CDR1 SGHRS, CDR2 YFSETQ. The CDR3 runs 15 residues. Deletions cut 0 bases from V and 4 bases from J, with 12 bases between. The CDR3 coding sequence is TGCGCCAGCAGCTTGGGGGGCGCGCCCCCAGATACGCAGTATTTT. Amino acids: CASSLGGAPPDTQYF.

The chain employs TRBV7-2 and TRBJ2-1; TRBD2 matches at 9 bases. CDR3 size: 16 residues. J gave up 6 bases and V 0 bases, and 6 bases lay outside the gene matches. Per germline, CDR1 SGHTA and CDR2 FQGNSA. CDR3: CASSLAGREGRNEQFF. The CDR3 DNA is TGTGCCAGCAGCTTAGCAGGGCGGGAGGGGCGCAATGAGCAGTTCTTC.

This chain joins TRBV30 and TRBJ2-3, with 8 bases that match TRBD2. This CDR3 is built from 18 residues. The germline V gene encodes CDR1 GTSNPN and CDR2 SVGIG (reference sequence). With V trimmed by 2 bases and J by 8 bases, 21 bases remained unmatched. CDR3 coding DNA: TGTGCCTGGAGTCTCCCCCTGGGAGCGGGGGTTGGATCGGGTACGCAGTATTTT. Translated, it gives CAWSLPLGAGVGSGTQYF.

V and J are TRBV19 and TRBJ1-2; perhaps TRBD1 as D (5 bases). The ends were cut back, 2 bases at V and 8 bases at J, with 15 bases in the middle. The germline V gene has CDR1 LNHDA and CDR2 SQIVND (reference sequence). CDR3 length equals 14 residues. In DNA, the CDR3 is TGTGCCAGTAGTATAACCGGGGGATCAGAAGGCTACACCTTC. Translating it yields CASSITGGSEGYTF.

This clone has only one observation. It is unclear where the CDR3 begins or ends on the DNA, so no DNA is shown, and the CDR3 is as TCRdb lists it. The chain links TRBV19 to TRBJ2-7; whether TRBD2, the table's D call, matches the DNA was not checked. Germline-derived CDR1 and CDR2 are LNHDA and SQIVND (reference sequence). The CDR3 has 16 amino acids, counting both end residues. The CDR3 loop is CASSSSGGVKLYEQYF.

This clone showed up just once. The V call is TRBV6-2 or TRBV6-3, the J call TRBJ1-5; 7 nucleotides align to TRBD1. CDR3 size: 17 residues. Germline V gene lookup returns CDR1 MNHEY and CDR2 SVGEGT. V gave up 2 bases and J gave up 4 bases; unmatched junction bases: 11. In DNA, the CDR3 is TGTGCCAGCAGTTACCTTCTTGGGACAGCAATTAATCAGCCCCAGCATTTT. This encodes CASSYLLGTAINQPQHF.

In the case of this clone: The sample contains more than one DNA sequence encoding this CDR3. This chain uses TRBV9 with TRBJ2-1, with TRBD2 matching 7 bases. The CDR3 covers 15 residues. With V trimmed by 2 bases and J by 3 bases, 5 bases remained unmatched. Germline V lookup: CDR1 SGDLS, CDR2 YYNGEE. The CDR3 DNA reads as TGTGCCAGCAGCGTTAATGGGAGGGGCTACAATGAGCAGTTCTTC. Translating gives CASSVNGRGYNEQFF.

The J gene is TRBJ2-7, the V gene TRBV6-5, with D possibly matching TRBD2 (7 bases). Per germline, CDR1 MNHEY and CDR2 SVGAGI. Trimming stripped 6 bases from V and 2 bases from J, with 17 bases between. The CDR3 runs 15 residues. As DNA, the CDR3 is TGTGCCAGCAGGGGGGGGGCAGGGGCCACCTACGAGCAGTACTTC. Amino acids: CASRGGAGATYEQYF.

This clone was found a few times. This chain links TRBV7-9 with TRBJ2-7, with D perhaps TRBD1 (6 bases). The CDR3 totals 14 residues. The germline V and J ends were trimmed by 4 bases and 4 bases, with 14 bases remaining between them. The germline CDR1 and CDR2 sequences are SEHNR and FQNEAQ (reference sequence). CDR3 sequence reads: CASSYAARGYEQYF. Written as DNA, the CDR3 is TGTGCCAGCAGCTACGCCGCGAGGGGGTACGAGCAGTACTTC.

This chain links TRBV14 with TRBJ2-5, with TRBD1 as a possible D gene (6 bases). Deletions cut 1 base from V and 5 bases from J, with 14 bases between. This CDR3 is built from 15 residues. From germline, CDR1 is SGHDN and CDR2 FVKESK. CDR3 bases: TGTGCCAGCAGCCAAGGGGGGCCAATCATGGAGACCCAGTACTTC. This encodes CASSQGGPIMETQYF.

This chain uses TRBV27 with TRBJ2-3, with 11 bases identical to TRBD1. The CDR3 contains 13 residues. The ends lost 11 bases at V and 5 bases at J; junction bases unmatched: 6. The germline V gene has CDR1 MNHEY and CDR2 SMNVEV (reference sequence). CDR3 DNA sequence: TGTGCCTCACGGACAGGGGGCGAAGATACGCAGTATTTT. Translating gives CASRTGGEDTQYF.